This T cell receptor (beta chain) was sequenced during a study of T-cell reconstitution after alpha-beta-depleted transplantation in children. The germline V gene encodes CDR1 DFQATT and CDR2 SNEGSKA (reference sequence). The CDR3 totals 14 residues. Trimming took off 5 bases at V and 6 bases at J, with 17 bases between the two ends. This clonotype was seen repeatedly, ten times or more. Unique molecular identifiers were used in preparing the TCRbeta library. TCRdb analysed the PCR reads with MiXCR anew, one entry per CDR3 protein. The sample lists approximately 640,000 distinct CDR3 sequences; approximately 15% were seen once.

Here the sequenced sample was PBMCs from the stem cell graft donor, taken from the stem cell graft. The TCR comes from a human donor who donated a stem cell graft to a child with acute myeloid leukemia. This chain links TRBV20-1 with TRBJ1-5; no firm D call. In DNA, the CDR3 is TGCAGTGCTCGGGGTGCGGGGAATGGTCAGCCCCAGCATTTT. Amino acid sequence: CSARGAGNGQPQHF.